Listed here is a single TCR beta chain. No antigen is known for it. Base qualities are not at hand, and no much larger clone is one base apart. The sample originates from a study of blood T cell repertoires in COVID-19 (dated by TCRdb to 2018 to 2020). As for the study more broadly: The collaborator samples originated in the United States, Italy and Spain and spanned the acute and convalescent phases of COVID-19. Where available, HLA class I and class II types were taken from metadata supplied by the sample provider and were not determined by assay-based typing. Subjects who had been exposed to COVID-19, were actively infected with it, or had recovered from it provided the deeply sampled blood TCRbeta repertoires that made up the dataset. The material from the prospective study consisted of cDNA or gDNA derived from T cells, B-cell-depleted T cells, or PBMCs. The sample metadata nearly always contained a de-identified subject ID, COVID-19 status, age in years and sex. The repertoires were released in a freely available public database intended as a resource for research on the immune response to SARS-CoV-2. Samples came from the ongoing ImmuneRACE study (first 160 participants) plus 1,254 subjects from 6 global collaborators.

TCRbeta CDR3 regions were amplified from genomic DNA using the immunoSEQ Assay, a bias-controlled multiplex PCR. For the original study's pipeline: Nucleated cell counts per sample were estimated from amplification of reference gene primers within the assay. Sequence reads were collapsed and filtered to measure the absolute abundance of every unique TCRbeta CDR3 rearrangement. For each sample, productive Simpson clonality was calculated by taking the square root of Simpson's diversity index across productive rearrangements. Sourced from immuneACCESS, this table was stored by TCRdb with only in-frame sequences that have V and J called. A share of the clones is absent; for the studies checked, an unresolved V gene accounts for under half, and the remainder has no known explanation. D and trimming were read from the DNA, whereas the V and J calls and clone size are those reported in that table. Across this sample there are 100,000 to 150,000 clones, with roughly 72% seen only once. About 5.5% of the sample goes to the ten largest clones.

In Seattle, one collaborating source enrolled patients while the infection was active and tracked those patients longitudinally over the course of disease. The collaborating institutions used their own protocols to collect whole blood in K2EDTA tubes. For TCRbeta analysis, collaborators shipped samples in one of three forms: frozen whole blood, isolated PBMCs, or DNA extracted from either of those sample types. General findings and caveats noted by the study authors: The amount of clinical and demographic metadata varied by source and participant and was provided uncurated.

The source is a man older than 75 with COVID-19, enrolled during active disease. Specimen: peripheral blood.

Here the CDR3 is given as CSVYGQGRAEAFF. The sequenced DNA is TGCAGCGTCTACGGACAGGGTCGGGCTGAAGCTTTCTTT. In this chain, TRBV29-1 is recombined with TRBJ1-1; the central 8 bases match TRBD1. The CDR3, cysteine through phenylalanine, is 13 amino acids long. Just CDR3 DNA is preserved here, 39 bases in frame from base 1. Looking up the germline V gene yields CDR1 SQVTM and CDR2 ANQGSEA. Ends trimmed: V by 6 bases, J by 6 bases; bases unmatched to a gene: 9.